This T cell receptor (beta chain) originates from a study of identical twins. This clonotype has a count of ten or more. Its antigen is not identified. Study findings and constraints: Among monozygotic twins, out-of-frame TCR alpha sharing exceeded what models predicted.

Each CDR3 protein is one row after TCRdb ran MiXCR on the 5' RACE reads. The sample shows about 730,000 distinct CDR3 sequences, 20% to 25% of them seen only once. Trimming shortened V by 3 bases and J by 4 bases, and 7 bases separated the two germline ends. CDR3 length equals 12 residues. Germline V lookup: CDR1 SQVTM, CDR2 ANQGSEA. The sample also formed part of further work on T cells expressing NK-cell markers. Per that paper: Sorted CD3+CD56+NKG2C+, CD3+CD56+NKG2C- and CD3+CD56-NKG2C+ T cells supplied TCR beta repertoires. The CD3+CD56-NKG2C+ fraction of a handful of donors was also led by these clonotypes. The HCMV specificity of the expanded NKG2C+ T cell clones stayed unresolved.

Sequenced sample: PBMCs. The sequence was collected from a woman aged 18-29 years in good health. The gene calls are TRBV29-1 and TRBJ1-3; D gene ambiguous. The CDR3 nucleotides are TGCAGCGTTGATGGCGGCGGAAACACCATATATTTT. Amino acid sequence: CSVDGGGNTIYF.